These T cell receptor beta chains were read from a single sample in a study of blood T cell repertoires in COVID-19. This table comes from immunoSEQ multiplex PCR, and its TCRdb copy is limited to in-frame clones, with some not included. The sample contains roughly 280,000 clones, under 90% of which appear only once. Sequences were obtained from peripheral blood. The receptors here all came from a man aged 60-69 years with acute or convalescent COVID-19. The CDR3 runs from the conserved cysteine through the conserved F or W. A D gene is named only where the DNA matches it firmly. A row's size may be missing; if present it is once, few, many or a size class.

v_call,j_call,clone_size,d_call,cdr3_aa,cdr3_nt
TRBV19,TRBJ2-7,NA,NA,CASSIVRDYEQYF,TGTGCCAGTAGTATAGTCAGGGACTACGAGCAGTACTTC
TRBV5-1,TRBJ1-1,NA,NA,CASSPQATNTEAFF,TGCGCCAGCAGCCCACAGGCCACGAACACTGAAGCTTTCTTT
TRBV11-2,TRBJ2-7,NA,NA,CASSFRYSSYEQYF,TGTGCCAGCAGCTTTCGGTACAGCTCCTACGAGCAGTACTTC
TRBV3-1/TRBV3-2,TRBJ1-1,NA,TRBD1,CASRLTTGQGAFF,TGTGCCAGCAGACTAACCACGGGACAGGGCGCTTTCTTT
TRBV6-1,TRBJ1-2,NA,NA,CASSEKPNYGYTF,TGTGCCAGCAGTGAGAAGCCTAACTATGGCTACACCTTC
TRBV18,TRBJ1-1,NA,NA,CASSPPGGYNTEAFF,TGTGCCAGCTCACCACCGGGGGGGTACAACACTGAAGCTTTCTTT
TRBV19,TRBJ1-1,NA,NA,CASSITGILTEAFF,TGTGCCAGTAGTATAACAGGGATTCTCACTGAAGCTTTCTTT
TRBV28,TRBJ2-5,NA,TRBD2,CASSLAGGRETQYF,TGTGCCAGCAGTTTAGCGGGAGGTCGGGAGACCCAGTACTTC
TRBV5-6,TRBJ1-1,once,NA,CASSLVSPGTNTEAFF,TGTGCCAGCAGCTTGGTGTCTCCAGGCACGAACACTGAAGCTTTCTTT
TRBV6-5,TRBJ2-6,NA,NA,CASSGGSSGANVLTF,TGTGCCAGCAGCGGAGGTTCCTCTGGGGCCAACGTCCTGACTTTC
TRBV19,TRBJ2-3,NA,TRBD2,CASATRAGGGDTQYF,TGTGCCAGTGCAACGAGGGCGGGAGGGGGAGATACGCAGTATTTT
TRBV12-3/TRBV12-4,TRBJ1-2,NA,NA,CASQGDYGYTF,TGTGCCAGCCAGGGCGATTATGGCTACACCTTC
TRBV7-2,TRBJ1-5,NA,NA,CASSFLNSNQPQHF,TGTGCCAGCAGCTTTTTAAATAGCAATCAGCCCCAGCATTTT
TRBV30,TRBJ2-1,NA,NA,CAWSHFLKAGTNNEQFF,TGTGCCTGGAGCCACTTCCTCAAAGCGGGGACAAACAATGAGCAGTTCTTC
TRBV7-2,TRBJ2-5,NA,NA,CASSLVTSPQETQYF,TGTGCCAGCAGCTTAGTTACTAGTCCCCAAGAGACCCAGTACTTC
TRBV6-1,TRBJ2-7,NA,TRBD1,CASSEWKDRMTYEQYF,TGTGCCAGCAGTGAATGGAAGGACAGGATGACCTACGAGCAGTACTTC
TRBV18,TRBJ1-1,NA,NA,CASSPREVSDTEAFF,TGTGCCAGCTCACCACGTGAGGTTAGTGACACTGAAGCTTTCTTT
TRBV30,TRBJ2-4,NA,TRBD2,CAWGTSNIQYF,TGTGCCTGGGGGACTAGCAACATTCAGTACTTC
TRBV7-8,TRBJ2-5,few,TRBD2,CASSLIRTTSGTETQYF,TGTGCCAGCAGCTTAATTCGAACGACTAGCGGGACTGAGACCCAGTACTTC
TRBV11-2,TRBJ1-1,NA,NA,CASSRQISTEAFF,TGTGCCAGCAGCCGACAGATCTCCACTGAAGCTTTCTTT
TRBV7-6,TRBJ1-1,NA,NA,CASSFSPQGPEAFF,TGTGCCAGCAGCTTCAGTCCACAGGGCCCTGAAGCTTTCTTT
TRBV5-4,TRBJ2-7,NA,NA,CASSPGTGTYEQYF,TGTGCCAGCAGTCCCGGGACTGGAACTTACGAGCAGTACTTC
TRBV6-5,TRBJ2-2,NA,TRBD2,CASGSGGAGSRELFF,TGTGCCAGCGGTAGCGGGGGGGCCGGATCCAGGGAGCTGTTTTTT
TRBV19,TRBJ2-7,NA,NA,CASSTGQAAYEQYF,TGTGCCAGTAGTACCGGACAAGCCGCCTACGAGCAGTACTTC
TRBV27,TRBJ1-4,NA,NA,CASSLGQGREKLFF,TGTGCCAGCAGTTTAGGGCAGGGTCGGGAAAAACTGTTTTTT
TRBV3-1/TRBV3-2,TRBJ2-3,NA,TRBD2,CASSHGGGASDTQYF,TGTGCCAGCAGCCACGGCGGGGGGGCCTCGGATACGCAGTATTTT
TRBV7-6,TRBJ1-5,once,TRBD1,CASSLNPGQNTYQPQHF,TGTGCCAGCAGCCTCAACCCGGGACAGAACACTTATCAGCCCCAGCATTTT
TRBV28,TRBJ1-2,NA,NA,CASSLGSYGYTF,TGTGCCAGCAGTTTGGGCAGTTATGGCTACACCTTC
TRBV4-1,TRBJ1-6,NA,NA,CASSQILGGNSPLHF,TGCGCCAGCAGCCAGATCTTGGGGGGTAATTCACCCCTCCACTTT
TRBV19,TRBJ1-1,NA,NA,CASSIVRATEAFF,TGTGCCAGTAGTATTGTCAGGGCCACTGAAGCTTTCTTT
TRBV7-3,TRBJ2-1,NA,TRBD1,CASSSGQPLYNEQFF,TGTGCCAGCAGCTCGGGACAGCCCTTATACAATGAGCAGTTCTTC
TRBV3-1/TRBV3-2,TRBJ1-2,NA,NA,CASSQAWEDIYGYTF,TGTGCCAGCAGCCAAGCTTGGGAGGACATCTATGGCTACACCTTC
TRBV7-2,TRBJ1-3,NA,NA,CASSLGGQPSGNTIYF,TGTGCCAGCAGCTTAGGAGGGCAGCCCTCTGGAAACACCATATATTTT
TRBV5-4,TRBJ1-2,once,NA,CASSLAYGYTF,TGTGCCAGCAGCTTGGCGTATGGCTACACCTTC
TRBV7-9,TRBJ2-7,once,NA,CASSSRDGPYEQYF,TGTGCCAGCAGCTCGCGGGACGGACCCTACGAGCAGTACTTC
TRBV28,TRBJ1-2,NA,NA,CASSTGIYGYTF,TGTGCCAGCAGTACAGGGATCTATGGCTACACCTTC
TRBV9,TRBJ1-3,NA,NA,CASSAPSNRVVGNTIYF,TGTGCCAGCAGCGCCCCTTCCAACAGGGTTGTTGGAAACACCATATATTTT
TRBV2,TRBJ1-5,NA,NA,CASSEEQGKQPQHF,TGTGCCAGCAGTGAGGAGCAGGGAAAGCAGCCCCAGCATTTT
TRBV7-9,TRBJ1-1,NA,NA,CASSQPGSASEAFF,TGTGCCAGCAGCCAACCGGGATCCGCTTCTGAAGCTTTCTTT
TRBV7-9,TRBJ2-6,NA,NA,CASSLADSVGGANVLTF,TGTGCCAGCAGCTTAGCAGACAGTGTGGGTGGGGCCAACGTCCTGACTTTC
TRBV7-9,TRBJ2-3,NA,NA,CASSLERRGTQYF,TGTGCCAGCAGCTTAGAGAGGCGAGGTACGCAGTATTTT